This entry lists 12 T cell receptor beta chains sequenced from one sample in a study of blood T cells in healthy people across ages. It was with a sample-barcoded 5' primer and a J-beta primer mix that a second PCR of roughly 7 to 12 cycles was run. One entry per CDR3 protein results from TCRdb running MiXCR on the 5' RACE reads. The data contain around 2 million distinct CDR3 sequences, about 39% of them singletons. The sequenced sample was blood. The receptors come from a human donor in good health.

This clonotype showed up just a few times. The V gene is TRBV29-1, the J gene TRBJ2-4; weak D call: TRBD1 (6 bases). This CDR3 comprises 11 residues. V gave up 6 bases and J gave up 15 bases, with 18 bases separating them. Germline loops: CDR1 SQVTM, CDR2 ANQGSEA. Written as DNA, the CDR3 is TGCAGCGTGCGGACAGTGGAGAAGTTGTACTTC. Translating gives CSVRTVEKLYF.

Written as DNA, the CDR3 is TGTGCCAGCAGCGACCCCTTCGGGGGGCTCCTCTACAATGAGCAGTTCTTC. The encoded protein is CASSDPFGGLLYNEQFF. The chain carries TRBV9 and TRBJ2-1; D is perhaps TRBD2 (7 bases). Germline CDR1 and CDR2: SGDLS and YYNGEE. There are 17 residues in the CDR3. V was pared by 3 bases and J by 3 bases, with 19 bases between.

Concerning this clonotype itself: One junction end disagrees with the germline gene, perhaps due to a read error. The chain carries TRBV7-2 and TRBJ1-4; D not certain. Looked up from germline, CDR1 is SGHTA and CDR2 is FQGNSA. CDR3 size: 14 residues. The DNA of the CDR3 is TGTGCCGGCAGCTTCGGTCCGAGCGGAGAAAAACTGTTTTTT. Translated, it gives CAGSFGPSGEKLFF.

The rearrangement links TRBV20-1 to TRBJ2-1, with 7 bases lining up with TRBD1. The CDR3 spans 15 residues. CDR1 and CDR2 from the germline V gene are DFQATT and SNEGSKA (reference sequence). The V gene end was trimmed by 6 bases and the J gene end by 4 bases; junction bases not matched to a gene: 12. The CDR3 here is CSAGKRDRNYNEQFF. In DNA, the CDR3 is TGCAGTGCCGGAAAAAGGGACAGAAATTACAATGAGCAGTTCTTC.

The CDR3 is CASSLVSWELFF. DNA for the CDR3: TGTGCCAGCAGCTTAGTTTCGTGGGAGCTGTTTTTT. The chain combines TRBV7-8 with TRBJ2-2; no firm D call. Germline V CDR1 and CDR2: SGHVS, FQNEAQ. This CDR3 comprises 12 residues. V dropped 1 base and J dropped 9 bases, with 6 bases sitting between them.

The gene calls are TRBV6-2 or TRBV6-3 and TRBJ1-1, with D unclear. Between the trimmed V and J ends, which lost 6 bases and 3 bases, there was a span of 14 bases. The CDR3 is 14 residues long. Germline V lookup: CDR1 MNHEY, CDR2 SVGEGT. CDR3 sequence: CASRSEVRDTEAFF. In nucleotides, the CDR3 is TGTGCCAGCAGATCCGAGGTGCGGGACACTGAAGCTTTCTTT.

Worth noting for this clonotype: One end of the junction varies from germline; a read error may be responsible. The chain recombines TRBV4-3 with TRBJ2-1; the D is unclear. This CDR3 has 13 amino acids. Germline V gene data show CDR1 as LGHNA and CDR2 as YSLEER. The CDR3 DNA is TGCGCCTGCAGCCAAGTCGCAGCCGATGAGCAGTTCTTC. This translates into CACSQVAADEQFF.

The rearrangement uses TRBV12-3 or TRBV12-4 and TRBJ2-1, with D possibly being TRBD1 (6 bases). V was pared by 6 bases and J by 9 bases, with 24 bases between. This CDR3 spans 16 amino acids. The CDR3 DNA sequence: TGTGCCAGCAGCTATCCTGGGGGCAGGGTAGGCGGTGAGCAGTTCTTC. Translation: CASSYPGGRVGGEQFF.

The genes are TRBV4-2 and TRBJ2-5; no reliable D call. The V and J ends lost 0 bases and 1 base respectively, with 9 bases between them. The CDR3 has 15 residues. Germline V CDR1 and CDR2: LGHNA, YNFKEQ. The CDR3 nucleotides read TGTGCCAGCAGCCAAGAAAGGTTGGTCCAAGAGACCCAGTACTTC. This sequence encodes CASSQERLVQETQYF.

This chain joins TRBV10-3 and TRBJ1-5, with D tentatively TRBD1 (6 bases). Trimming took 2 bases from V and 4 from J, leaving 12 bases between them. The length of the CDR3 is 15 residues. Germline V CDR1 and CDR2: ENHRY, SYGVKD. Here the CDR3 reads CAISELGQQNQPQHF. Written as DNA, the CDR3 is TGTGCCATCAGTGAGCTTGGACAGCAGAATCAGCCCCAGCATTTT.

The V gene is TRBV6-5, the J gene TRBJ2-1; TRBD1 agrees at 8 bases. Germline CDR1 MNHEY, CDR2 SVGAGI. This CDR3 is 18 amino acids long. V lost 1 base, J lost 0 bases, and 8 bases stayed unmatched. CDR3 bases: TGTGCCAGCAGTTACTTACAGGGGGACGCCAGCTCCTACAATGAGCAGTTCTTC. It encodes CASSYLQGDASSYNEQFF.

This clonotype was observed many times. The chain employs TRBV20-1 and TRBJ2-7; 8 bases fit TRBD1. V dropped 0 bases and J dropped 3; count of bases not matched to a gene: 4. CDR3 length: 14 amino acids. Germline CDR1 reads DFQATT; CDR2 reads SNEGSKA (reference sequence). CDR3 residues: CSARESTGVYEQYF. In DNA, the CDR3 is TGCAGTGCTAGAGAATCGACAGGGGTCTACGAGCAGTACTTC.